This entry features one T cell receptor (beta chain) sequence. The antigen it recognizes is unknown. Base qualities are missing; no much larger clone stands one base away. These data belong to a study of technical replicates of blood from a handful of donors (dated by TCRdb to 2017 to 2019). Including cysteine and phenylalanine, the CDR3 has 16 amino acids. The read is trimmed to its CDR3 DNA, 48 bases read in frame from base 1. The germline V gene sets CDR1 to SGHRS and CDR2 to YFSETQ. Here V drops 0 bases and J drops 3 bases, and the junction holds 5 bases not matched to any gene. The method behind the library was the immunoSEQ multiplex PCR assay. The table comes from immuneACCESS by way of TCRdb, which keeps in-frame sequences with V and J called. Part of the clones is missing from these tables; in studies checked, under half for an unresolved V gene and the rest for unknown reasons. For this sample there are around 50,000 clones; roughly nine tenths appear just once. The ten largest clones take up 3.5% to 5% of the sample.

Sequencing was performed on PBMCs. The chain is encoded by TRBV5-1 joined to TRBJ2-4, with 8 central nucleotides matching TRBD1. This clonotype originated in a human donor in good health. Some clones in this sample may be carry-over from other donors' samples. DNA sequence: TGCGCCAGCAGCTTGGGGGACAGGAAGGGCAAAAACATTCAGTACTTC. The translation is CASSLGDRKGKNIQYF.